The 16 T cell receptor beta chains below all came from one sample that was sequenced in a study of cytomegalovirus exposure and HLA in healthy donors. Both 60 Vbeta primers and 13 Jbeta primers went into the PCR. The repertoire was sequenced with immunoSEQ multiplex PCR; TCRdb's copy has only in-frame clones and lacks some. This sample has around 93,000 clones, with 65% to 90% found just once. The sequencing input was PBMCs. Receptors were obtained from a man aged 25-45 years in good health and CMV-seropositive.

The gene calls are TRBV5-1 and TRBJ2-5, with D tentatively TRBD1 (6 bases). Germline V gene lookup returns CDR1 SGHRS and CDR2 YFSETQ. V was pared by 2 bases and J by 5 bases, with 10 bases between. There are 13 residues in the CDR3. The CDR3 loop is CASSLWGPETQYF. The CDR3 coding sequence is TGCGCCAGCAGCTTATGGGGGCCGGAGACCCAGTACTTC.

The chain carries TRBV7-6 and TRBJ2-2, with 8 bases aligning to TRBD1. The germline V gene encodes CDR1 SGHVS and CDR2 FNYEAQ. V dropped 5 bases and J dropped 0; count of bases not matched to a gene: 11. The CDR3 consists of 18 residues. CDR3 region: CASSPRMGQATNTGELFF. Here the CDR3 DNA reads TGTGCCAGCAGCCCCCGGATGGGACAGGCAACGAACACCGGGGAGCTGTTTTTT.

This clone came up once. This rearrangement joins TRBV19 to TRBJ2-2, with 7 bases aligning to TRBD1. CDR1 and CDR2 (germline): LNHDA, SQIVND (reference sequence). The CDR3 loop spans 14 amino acids. The V gene end was trimmed by 7 bases and the J gene end by 7 bases; junction bases not matched to a gene: 9. CDR3 coding DNA: TGTGCCAGTACCCGAGACAGGGTACGCGGGGAGCTGTTTTTT. It specifies CASTRDRVRGELFF.

The rearrangement links TRBV7-6 to TRBJ2-6; possible D gene TRBD2, 6 bases. The CDR3 runs to 14 residues. From germline, CDR1 is SGHVS and CDR2 FNYEAQ. Trimming took 1 base from V and 6 from J, leaving 7 bases between them. The CDR3 loop is CASSLGDLANVLTF. For the CDR3, the DNA is TGTGCCAGCAGCTTAGGGGACTTGGCCAACGTCCTGACTTTC.

This chain uses TRBV6-5 with TRBJ2-7, with D possibly being TRBD1 (6 bases). Trimming pared 0 bases from V and 0 bases from J, leaving 12 bases between. The CDR3 spans 16 residues. Looked up from germline, CDR1 is MNHEY and CDR2 is SVGAGI. CDR3 coding DNA: TGTGCCAGCAGTTACTCGATAACAGGGAGCTCCTACGAGCAGTACTTC. Encoded protein: CASSYSITGSSYEQYF.

The sample holds a few counts of this clone. This rearrangement joins TRBV29-1 to TRBJ1-1; D is possibly TRBD1 (6 bases). Trimming removed 6 bases at V and 4 bases at J, with 15 bases between. The V gene's germline CDR1 is SQVTM and CDR2 ANQGSEA. This CDR3 spans 13 amino acids. The CDR3 sequence is CSVRGGFGTEAFF. The CDR3, as DNA: TGCAGCGTCAGGGGAGGGTTTGGCACTGAAGCTTTCTTT. Filled out from reference TRBV29-1 and TRBJ1-1, the complete variable domain reads SAVISQKPSRDICQRGTSLTIQCQVDSQVTMMFWYRQQPGQSLTLIATANQGSEATYESGFVIDKFPISRPNLTFSTLTVSNMSPEDSSIYLCSVRGGFGTEAFFGQGTRLTVV.

This chain joins TRBV1 and TRBJ2-7; the D call in the table, TRBD2, was not verified against the DNA. TRBV1 is shown as a pseudogene. This CDR3 spans 16 amino acids. For the CDR3, the DNA is TGCACCAGCAGCCAAGAACGGTTTGGCGGGAGATACGAGCAGTACTTC. Translating gives CTSSQERFGGRYEQYF.

The V and J genes are TRBV27 and TRBJ1-5; tentative D call: TRBD1 (6 bases). The V end was cut by 3 bases, the J end by 5 bases, with 14 bases between. This CDR3 spans 15 amino acids. Germline CDR1 and CDR2: MNHEY and SMNVEV (reference sequence). This CDR3 is CASSFPGQKDQPQHF. The CDR3 nucleotides read TGTGCCAGCAGTTTCCCCGGACAGAAAGATCAGCCCCAGCATTTT.

This chain links TRBV5-6 with TRBJ2-3, with 7 bases identical to TRBD1. V shed 1 base and J 4 bases; nucleotides not matched to a gene: 6. The germline gives CDR1 SGHDT, CDR2 YYEEEE. This CDR3 is built from 15 residues. The CDR3 loop is CASSLTGTGADTQYF. DNA of the CDR3: TGTGCCAGCAGCTTGACCGGAACAGGGGCAGATACGCAGTATTTT.

The chain carries TRBV28 and TRBJ1-2; 10 bases line up with TRBD1. This CDR3 spans 16 amino acids. The germline gives CDR1 MDHEN, CDR2 SYDVKM. V trimming: 5 bases; J trimming: 2 bases; junction bases outside the gene matches: 8. In nucleotides, the CDR3 is TGTGCCAGCAGTGCCCGGACAGGGGGTTTGAACTATGGCTACACCTTC. Translating gives CASSARTGGLNYGYTF.

The rearrangement joins TRBV7-2 to TRBJ1-2; no reliable D call. The CDR3 spans 14 residues. CDR1 and CDR2 from the germline V gene are SGHTA and FQGNSA. V was shortened by 3 bases and J by 0 bases, with 8 bases between the two germline ends. The CDR3: CASSLRRTNYGYTF. The CDR3 DNA sequence: TGTGCCAGCAGCTTGAGGCGAACTAACTATGGCTACACCTTC.

The rearrangement uses TRBV6-5 and TRBJ2-1; 11 bases map to TRBD1. Germline-derived CDR1 and CDR2 are MNHEY and SVGAGI. The length of the CDR3 is 16 residues. The J segment lost 5 bases and the V segment lost 3 bases, leaving 6 bases of the junction unmatched. This CDR3 reads CASSYSPGQGDNEQFF. CDR3 in DNA: TGTGCCAGCAGTTATTCACCGGGACAGGGGGACAATGAGCAGTTCTTC.

This clone was counted once. The J gene is TRBJ2-1, the V gene TRBV12-5; D ambiguous. The CDR3 runs 15 residues. CDR1 LGHNT and CDR2 FRNRAP come from the germline V gene. Trimming took off 1 base at V and 0 bases at J, with 7 bases between the two ends. This chain's CDR3 is CASGLDSSSYNEQFF. The CDR3 nucleotides read TGTGCTAGTGGTTTGGATTCTAGCTCCTACAATGAGCAGTTCTTC.

V and J are TRBV19 and TRBJ1-1, with a weak D call TRBD1 (5 bases). The V gene lost 6 bases and the J gene lost 1 base, with 12 bases spanning the gap. This CDR3 region has 14 residues. Germline CDR1 and CDR2: LNHDA and SQIVND (reference sequence). The CDR3 is CASRGVGGNTEAFF. The CDR3 DNA is TGTGCCAGTAGGGGTGTGGGGGGGAACACTGAAGCTTTCTTT.

The sample holds one count of this clone. The chain is built from TRBV27 and TRBJ1-4, with 8 bases matching TRBD1. The V gene's germline CDR1 is MNHEY and CDR2 SMNVEV (reference sequence). The junction had 5 bases not matched to a gene; V was cut back by 4 bases and J by 7 bases. CDR3 length: 14 amino acids. The CDR3 loop reads CASSCGTGGEKLFF. The CDR3 DNA follows: TGTGCCAGCAGTTGCGGGACAGGAGGTGAAAAACTGTTTTTT.

This clone has more than one count but fewer than ten. This chain uses TRBV28 with TRBJ2-2, with 7 bases aligning to TRBD1. The CDR3 has 15 amino acids. The junction had 7 bases not matched to a gene; V was cut back by 8 bases and J by 1 base. Germline CDR1 MDHEN, CDR2 SYDVKM. The CDR3 sequence: CASLERTGNTGELFF. The CDR3 nucleotides are TGTGCCAGCTTAGAGCGGACAGGGAACACCGGGGAGCTGTTTTTT.